Following are 30 T cell receptor beta chains from one sample sequenced in a study of shared clonotypes between healthy human individuals. Here immunoSEQ multiplex PCR was the method, and the copy in TCRdb shows in-frame clones only, minus some. The sample comprises about 980,000 clones, 60% to 85% of which are singletons, and around 1.4% rests with the top ten. Sequencing was performed on memory CD4+ T cells sorted from blood. Subset of the sample: CD45RA-negative fraction. The receptor set was obtained from a man aged 18 to 29 in good health.

On this clone itself: Distinct nucleotide sequences in the sample also encode this CDR3. The V call is TRBV9, the J call TRBJ2-5; 8 bases match TRBD2. Germline V gives CDR1 SGDLS, CDR2 YYNGEE. V was pared by 0 bases and J by 2 bases, with 6 bases of the junction left unmatched. The CDR3 is 16 amino acids. DNA for the CDR3: TGTGCCAGCAGCGTAGGGGTAGCGGGGTATCAAGAGACCCAGTACTTC. It specifies CASSVGVAGYQETQYF.

The chain uses TRBV9 and TRBJ2-3, with D possibly matching TRBD2 (5 bases). The CDR3 runs 14 residues. Germline loops: CDR1 SGDLS, CDR2 YYNGEE. The V end was cut by 0 bases, the J end by 3 bases, with 8 bases between. This chain's CDR3 is CASSVGPGTDTQYF. The CDR3 nucleotides are TGTGCCAGCAGCGTAGGTCCGGGGACAGATACGCAGTATTTT.

The chain employs TRBV7-2 and TRBJ2-5; 8 bases fit TRBD1. J lost 5 bases, V lost 3 bases, and 11 bases had no gene match. The length of the CDR3 is 16 residues. The germline CDR1 and CDR2 sequences are SGHTA and FQGNSA. CDR3 in DNA: TGTGCCAGCAGCTTGCAGGGGGCGGCATGGTGGGAGACCCAGTACTTC. Its protein is CASSLQGAAWWETQYF.

This chain links TRBV10-1 with TRBJ2-3; 9 bases are shared with TRBD1. The ends lost 5 bases at V and 2 bases at J; junction bases unmatched: 5. CDR1 WNHNN and CDR2 SYGVQD come from the germline V gene (reference sequence). The length of the CDR3 is 15 residues. The CDR3 protein is CASSTGTGITDTQYF. Written as DNA, the CDR3 is TGCGCCAGCAGTACAGGGACAGGGATCACAGATACGCAGTATTTT.

Notes on this clone: The sample holds other DNA sequences that translate to the same CDR3. The chain couples TRBV5-1 to TRBJ2-3, with D possibly called TRBD1 or TRBD2 (5 bases each). CDR1 SGHRS and CDR2 YFSETQ come from the germline V gene. This CDR3 comprises 15 residues. Trimming removed 0 bases at V and 3 bases at J, with 11 bases between. CDR3: CASSLGQGRTDTQYF. CDR3 in DNA: TGCGCCAGCAGCTTGGGTCAGGGACGGACAGATACGCAGTATTTT.

The chain is built from TRBV18 and TRBJ1-1; possibly TRBD1 for D (5 bases). V was clipped by 0 bases and J by 5 bases, with 13 bases between them. The CDR3 totals 15 residues. CDR1 and CDR2 (germline): KGHSH, LQKENI. The CDR3 nucleotides read TGTGCCAGCTCACCACCGGGCAGGGTGGGGACTGAAGCTTTCTTT. It translates to CASSPPGRVGTEAFF.

The rearrangement joins TRBV9 to TRBJ1-2, with TRBD1 identical over 7 bases. CDR3 size: 15 residues. V lost 4 bases and J lost 6; bases outside the gene matches: 12. Germline V gene sequence: CDR1 SGDLS, CDR2 YYNGEE. The DNA of the CDR3 is TGTGCCAGCAGCACCCGACCCCAGGGGGAGGATGGCTACACCTTC. It yields the protein CASSTRPQGEDGYTF.

As regards this clone: This specimen includes other DNA sequences encoding the same CDR3. The chain employs TRBV5-1 and TRBJ2-5; the D gene could be TRBD1 or TRBD2 (5 bases each). The V end was cut by 0 bases, the J end by 4 bases, with 7 bases between. This CDR3 contains 13 residues. Germline-derived CDR1 and CDR2 are SGHRS and YFSETQ. The CDR3 loop is CASSLGGAETQYF. CDR3 in DNA: TGCGCCAGCAGCTTGGGAGGGGCAGAGACCCAGTACTTC.

The chain couples TRBV25-1 to TRBJ1-5, with D hard to call. Trimming pared 4 bases from V and 4 bases from J, leaving 11 bases between. The CDR3 sequence is 14 residues long. Germline V gene sequence: CDR1 MGHDK, CDR2 SYGVNS. The CDR3 region is CASSVTGSNQPQHF. The CDR3 DNA is TGTGCCAGCAGTGTCACGGGGTCAAATCAGCCCCAGCATTTT. The entire variable domain, with the rest obtained from reference TRBV25-1 and TRBJ1-5, is as follows: EADIYQTPRYLVIGTGKKITLECSQTMGHDKMYWYQQDPGMELHLIHYSYGVNSTEKGDLSSESTVSRIRTEHFPLTLESARPSHTSQYLCASSVTGSNQPQHFGDGTRLSIL.

The genes are TRBV5-4 and TRBJ1-1; 9 bases line up with TRBD1. The germline V gene encodes CDR1 SGHNT and CDR2 YYREEE (reference sequence). The ends lost 4 bases at V and 5 bases at J; junction bases unmatched: 9. The CDR3 length is 15 residues. The CDR3 region has the DNA TGTGCCAGCAGCCCCCCGACAGGGGGAGGAACTGAAGCTTTCTTT. Translation: CASSPPTGGGTEAFF.

The V call is TRBV29-1, the J call TRBJ2-1; D unresolved. This CDR3 is built from 14 residues. V was trimmed by 4 bases and J by 0 bases, leaving 10 bases between them. Per germline, CDR1 SQVTM and CDR2 ANQGSEA. The CDR3 loop reads CSVAGASSYNEQFF. CDR3 bases: TGCAGCGTTGCGGGTGCGAGCTCCTACAATGAGCAGTTCTTC.

V gene TRBV1 combines with J gene TRBJ2-5; TRBD2 reflects the table's D call only, with no check against the DNA. TRBV1 constitutes a pseudogene. This CDR3 has 18 amino acids. The chain's CDR3 is CTSSRSPPGGGRGETQYF. The CDR3 nucleotides are TGCACCAGCAGCCGAAGTCCCCCTGGCGGGGGGAGGGGGGAGACCCAGTACTTC.

The V gene is TRBV5-4, the J gene TRBJ1-4; D is unclear. CDR1 and CDR2 (germline): SGHNT, YYREEE (reference sequence). This CDR3 is 14 amino acids long. V gave up 5 bases and J gave up 6 bases, with 14 bases separating them. CDR3 nucleotide sequence: TGTGCCAGCAGTTTACAGCGGGGAGATGAAAAACTGTTTTTT. It codes for CASSLQRGDEKLFF.

This clone was observed once. The V call is TRBV10-3, the J call TRBJ1-5; the D is unclear. The CDR3 sequence is 13 residues long. Trimming left V 0 bases short and J 15 bases short, with 15 bases between. The germline CDR1 and CDR2 sequences are ENHRY and SYGVKD. The chain's CDR3 is CAISESKSEHPHF. For the CDR3, the DNA is TGTGCCATCAGTGAGTCGAAGTCAGAACACCCGCATTTT.

The CDR3 protein is CAFAGSGGSTYEQYF. For the CDR3, the DNA is TGTGCCTTTGCCGGATCAGGGGGGTCAACCTACGAGCAGTACTTC. V and J are TRBV30 and TRBJ2-7, with D tentatively TRBD1 (7 bases). The ends were cut back, 7 bases at V and 2 bases at J, with 21 bases in the middle. In germline, CDR1 is GTSNPN, CDR2 SVGIG (reference sequence). The CDR3 contains 15 residues.

This clone was observed at least ten times. This chain uses TRBV28 with TRBJ1-2; TRBD1 is a possible D gene (6 bases). This CDR3 is 15 amino acids long. With 3 bases removed from V and 5 bases from J, the gap between germline ends came to 16 bases. From germline, CDR1 is MDHEN and CDR2 SYDVKM. The DNA for the CDR3 is TGTGCCAGCAGTTTCGCGATGGGACAAGTTTATGGCTACACCTTC. This encodes CASSFAMGQVYGYTF.

The chain combines TRBV6-5 with TRBJ2-1, with D hard to call. This CDR3 has 14 amino acids. Germline CDR1 is MNHEY and CDR2 is SVGAGI. V was clipped by 4 bases and J by 6 bases, with 13 bases between them. The CDR3 reads CASSSPRAGNEQFF. CDR3 in DNA: TGTGCCAGCAGTTCCCCCCGAGCAGGCAATGAGCAGTTCTTC.

The V gene is TRBV7-9, the J gene TRBJ1-2; D uncertain. With 1 base removed from V and 4 bases from J, the gap between germline ends came to 10 bases. Germline V gene data show CDR1 as SEHNR and CDR2 as FQNEAQ (reference sequence). The CDR3 covers 14 residues. The DNA for the CDR3 is TGTGCCAGCAGCTTAGAAACAGCTATCTATGGCTACACCTTC. This encodes CASSLETAIYGYTF.

The rearrangement uses TRBV9 and TRBJ2-1; tentative D call: TRBD1 (6 bases). The CDR3 length is 15 residues. Germline loops: CDR1 SGDLS, CDR2 YYNGEE. Trimming left V 4 bases short and J 3 bases short, with 14 bases between. CDR3 nucleotides: TGTGCCAGCAGCCCCAAGGGGGAACTCTACAATGAGCAGTTCTTC. Translating gives CASSPKGELYNEQFF.

V gene TRBV5-1 combines with J gene TRBJ2-7; D gene ambiguous. The germline V gene encodes CDR1 SGHRS and CDR2 YFSETQ. The CDR3 has 13 amino acids. Trimming removed 4 bases from V and 1 base from J, with 9 bases in between. The CDR3 nucleotides are TGCGCCAGCAGCGGGTCCCCATCCTACGAGCAGTACTTC. This translates into CASSGSPSYEQYF.

The chain links TRBV30 to TRBJ1-4, with D perhaps matching TRBD1 (5 bases). CDR1 is GTSNPN and CDR2 is SVGIG in the germline V gene (reference sequence). The CDR3 loop spans 16 amino acids. V was clipped by 0 bases and J by 0 bases, with 11 bases between them. CDR3 nucleotides: TGTGCCTGGAGTGTTGGGGCCTCCGCAACTAATGAAAAACTGTTTTTT. Its translation: CAWSVGASATNEKLFF.

V and J are TRBV2 and TRBJ1-2, with D tentatively TRBD1 (5 bases). The CDR3 has 12 amino acids. Germline CDR1 and CDR2: SNHLY and FYNNEI. V shed 3 bases and J shed 8 bases, with 10 bases lying between them. CDR3 sequence reads: CASSEAGLGYTF. Here the CDR3 DNA reads TGTGCCAGCAGTGAGGCAGGGCTGGGCTACACCTTC.

This clone was observed once. This sequence joins TRBV13 and TRBJ2-2, with D possibly being TRBD1 (5 bases). This CDR3 is 15 amino acids long. CDR1 and CDR2 from the germline V gene are PRHDT and FYEKMQ (reference sequence). The V end lost 5 bases, the J end lost 0 bases, and 10 bases lay between the germline ends. The CDR3 coding sequence is TGTGCCAGCAGCCCGCAGACAGCGAACACCGGGGAGCTGTTTTTT. It encodes CASSPQTANTGELFF.

The chain has TRBV19 and TRBJ1-6, with unresolved D. Germline V lookup: CDR1 LNHDA, CDR2 SQIVND (reference sequence). Trimming took off 5 bases at V and 0 bases at J, with 8 bases between the two ends. This CDR3 is 15 amino acids long. CDR3 in amino acids: CASSSGFSYNSPLHF. The CDR3 DNA is TGTGCCAGTAGTTCTGGGTTCTCCTATAATTCACCCCTCCACTTT.

J is TRBJ1-1 and V is TRBV30; 8 bases are a match to TRBD1. Per germline, CDR1 GTSNPN and CDR2 SVGIG (reference sequence). J lost 10 bases, V lost 3 bases, and 13 bases had no gene match. The CDR3 runs to 14 residues. The CDR3 sequence: CAWSRTGYSGGAFF. For the CDR3, the DNA is TGTGCCTGGAGCAGGACAGGGTACAGCGGCGGAGCTTTCTTT. The full variable domain, with the rest looked up from reference TRBV30 and TRBJ1-1, is SQTIHQWPATLVQPVGSPLSLECTVEGTSNPNLYWYRQAAGRGLQLLFYSVGIGQISSEVPQNLSASRPQDRQFILSSKKLLLSDSGFYLCAWSRTGYSGGAFFGQGTRLTVV.

The CDR3 bases are TGCGCCAGCAGTGGGTCAGGGGGTTACGGCAATCAGCCCCAGCATTTT. The encoded protein is CASSGSGGYGNQPQHF. This chain uses TRBV10-2 with TRBJ1-5; 7 nucleotides agree with TRBD1. This CDR3 has 16 amino acids. The trim removed 4 bases at V and 2 bases at J, leaving 8 bases unmatched. CDR1 and CDR2 from the germline V gene are WSHSY and SAAADI.

The V gene is TRBV6-1, the J gene TRBJ2-5; D is unresolved. The CDR3 length is 16 residues. Germline V gene sequence: CDR1 MNHNS, CDR2 SASEGT. The germline V and J ends were trimmed by 0 bases and 5 bases, with 16 bases remaining between them. The CDR3 reads CASSEASRGLRETQYF. The CDR3, as DNA: TGTGCCAGCAGTGAAGCTTCACGAGGCCTGCGGGAGACCCAGTACTTC.

On this clone: Other DNA sequences from this sample encode an identical CDR3 as well. The genes are TRBV5-1 and TRBJ2-3; D uncertain. V shed 6 bases and J shed 1 base, with 9 bases lying between them. The germline gives CDR1 SGHRS, CDR2 YFSETQ. The CDR3 spans 13 residues. The CDR3 DNA reads TGCGCCAGCAACGACGGAGGCACAGATACGCAGTATTTT. It translates to CASNDGGTDTQYF.

The V call is TRBV28, the J call TRBJ2-5, with D uncertain. Trimming pared 8 bases from V and 5 bases from J, leaving 18 bases between. Per the germline V gene, CDR1 is MDHEN and CDR2 is SYDVKM. CDR3 size: 14 residues. The CDR3 DNA reads TGTGCCAGCGGAAGCTCCGTTTCTACGGAGACCCAGTACTTC. Protein sequence: CASGSSVSTETQYF.

This chain connects TRBV15 to TRBJ2-4; D is tentatively TRBD1 or TRBD2 (6 bases each). The CDR3 consists of 17 residues. V was clipped by 0 bases and J by 1 base, with 13 bases between them. CDR1 LNHNV and CDR2 YYDKDF come from the germline V gene (reference sequence). The CDR3 spells CATSRDGGQTAKNIQYF. CDR3 coding DNA: TGTGCCACCAGCAGAGATGGGGGGCAGACGGCCAAAAACATTCAGTACTTC.